One sample yielded the 5 T cell receptor beta chains listed below, sequenced in a study of blood T cell repertoires in COVID-19. Assay: immunoSEQ multiplex PCR; the TCRdb copy retains only in-frame clones and omits some. This repertoire shows more than 90,000 clones, 87% found once; its top ten account for more than 6%. The specimen was peripheral blood. These TCRs come from a human donor in a cohort sampled during active COVID-19.

The rearrangement links TRBV5-1 to TRBJ2-1, with D uncertain. Germline CDR1 reads SGHRS; CDR2 reads YFSETQ. This CDR3 contains 14 residues. Trimming shortened V by 0 bases and J by 2 bases, and 6 bases separated the two germline ends. The CDR3 loop is CASSLDSTYNEQFF. For the CDR3, the DNA is TGCGCCAGCAGCTTGGACAGCACCTACAATGAGCAGTTCTTC.

The gene calls are TRBV5-1 and TRBJ2-2; 7 bases agree with TRBD1. CDR1 and CDR2 from the germline V gene are SGHRS and YFSETQ. There are 15 residues in the CDR3. V gave up 4 bases and J gave up 1 base; unmatched junction bases: 4. Here the CDR3 reads CASSTRTGNTGELFF. In DNA, the CDR3 is TGCGCCAGCAGCACGAGGACAGGGAACACCGGGGAGCTGTTTTTT.

The chain has TRBV7-8 and TRBJ2-3; 11 bases match TRBD2. J was trimmed by 6 bases and V by 5 bases; bases with no gene match: 13. Germline V lookup: CDR1 SGHVS, CDR2 FQNEAQ. CDR3 length equals 17 residues. The CDR3 DNA sequence: TGTGCCAGCAGCGCCTGGGGACTAGCGGAGGAGGGCGATACGCAGTATTTT. This encodes CASSAWGLAEEGDTQYF.

The V gene is TRBV14, the J gene TRBJ1-6; 9 nucleotides agree with TRBD1. The CDR3 covers 14 residues. The germline V gene has CDR1 SGHDN and CDR2 FVKESK. J was trimmed by 7 bases and V by 6 bases; bases with no gene match: 4. The CDR3 DNA sequence: TGTGCCAGCAGGGGACAGGGTGGAAATTCACCCCTCCACTTT. This translates into CASRGQGGNSPLHF.

The CDR3 bases are TGTGCCAGCAGTGAAAACGTTCAAGGAGGGTCGGCCCCTGGCTACACCTTC. It specifies CASSENVQGGSAPGYTF. The chain combines TRBV2 with TRBJ1-2; D is uncertain. Germline lookup yields CDR1 SNHLY and CDR2 FYNNEI. Trimming removed 2 bases from V and 7 bases from J, with 23 bases in between. The CDR3 is made up of 17 amino acids.